A selection of T cell receptor beta chains follows, all from one sample in a study of identical twins' blood T cells. TCRdb ran MiXCR on the 5' RACE reads and lists one entry per CDR3 protein. The sample has 400,000 or so distinct CDR3 sequences, over 25% seen once. The sequencing sample was made of PBMCs. These receptors were taken from a woman aged 18-55 years in good health. Both conserved end residues are part of each CDR3. D genes are given only for firm matches. Clone size is stated in some rows and not others, as once, few, many or a class when expanded.

j_gene,v_gene,d_gene,abundance,CDR3nt,CDR3aa
TRBJ1-2,TRBV20-1,TRBD1,few,TGCAGTGTTCCGGGACAGCATATCTATGGCTACACCTTC,CSVPGQHIYGYTF
TRBJ1-4,TRBV7-9,.,few,TGTGCCAGCAGCCCAAAACAAGGGGTCAACGGATATGAAAAACTGTTTTTT,CASSPKQGVNGYEKLFF
TRBJ1-1,TRBV5-1,.,few,TGCGCCAGCAGCTTGGCGGAAGGAGGGCCCCTTGAAGCTTTCTTT,CASSLAEGGPLEAFF
TRBJ2-3,TRBV4-3,TRBD1,few,TGCGCCAGCAGCCCTGGGACAGGGGGTGAGTTGGATACGCAGTATTTT,CASSPGTGGELDTQYF
TRBJ2-1,TRBV3-2,.,few,TGTGCCAGCAGCCAAGTTGTTCATGAGCAGTTCTTC,CASSQVVHEQFF
TRBJ2-3,TRBV5-1,.,.,TGCGCCAGCAGCTTGGTTCCGGGGAACACAGATACGCAGTATTTT,CASSLVPGNTDTQYF
TRBJ2-3,TRBV10-3,.,many,TGTGCCATCAGTGGTCCCACCACCACAGATACGCAGTATTTT,CAISGPTTTDTQYF
TRBJ1-2,TRBV5-1,.,few,TGCGCCAGCAGCTTGGAGCCAGGTGTTAACTATGGCTACACCTTC,CASSLEPGVNYGYTF
TRBJ1-2,TRBV2,TRBD1,few,TGTGCCAGCAGTGAGACAGGGGGTTCTCCTGGCTACACCTTC,CASSETGGSPGYTF
TRBJ2-1,TRBV30,.,.,TGTGCCTGGAGTGTACGGACTAACAATGAGCAGTTCTTC,CAWSVRTNNEQFF
TRBJ2-3,TRBV20-1,.,.,TGCAGTGCTAGAGATAGCGGACACCTGACGTTTGGGACGCAGTATTTT,CSARDSGHLTFGTQYF
TRBJ2-1,TRBV7-2,.,few,TGTGCCAGCAGCTTAGCCACGTACTCCTACAATGAGCAGTTCTTC,CASSLATYSYNEQFF
TRBJ1-3,TRBV20-1,.,.,TGCAGTGCTAAAGTCAGCGAATTGAACACCATATATTTT,CSAKVSELNTIYF
TRBJ2-5,TRBV18,TRBD2,few,TGTGCCAGCTCACCTGTAGCGGGAGTCCCCGTTCGAGAGACCCAGTACTTC,CASSPVAGVPVRETQYF
TRBJ1-3,TRBV6-1,.,few,TGTGCCAGCAGTGAAGCGGGCAGCCTCCCTGGAAACACCATATATTTT,CASSEAGSLPGNTIYF
TRBJ1-1,TRBV21-1,.,.,TGTGCCAGCAGGCAAAGCCCCGGTGGGAACACTGAAGCTTTCTTT,CASRQSPGGNTEAFF
TRBJ1-1,TRBV6-5,.,few,TGTGCCAGCAGTTACCCCCACGCGGGGGGCACTGAAGCTTTCTTT,CASSYPHAGGTEAFF
TRBJ2-1,TRBV20-1,TRBD2,.,TGCAGTGCCTCGGCTCGAGCGGGAGGCAATGAGCAGTTCTTC,CSASARAGGNEQFF
TRBJ2-1,TRBV4-2,TRBD2,.,TGTGCCAGCAGCCAAGAGGGGACTAGCTACAATGAGCAGTTCTTC,CASSQEGTSYNEQFF
TRBJ1-2,TRBV19,.,once,TGTGCCAGTAGTATTCTTCTAGGGACGGCTGGCTACACCTTC,CASSILLGTAGYTF
TRBJ1-2,TRBV7-9,TRBD1,many,TGTGCCAGCAGCTACCTACAGGGGGCGGACTATGGCTACACCTTC,CASSYLQGADYGYTF
TRBJ1-1,TRBV7-6,.,many,TGTGCCAGCAGCTATGGTATGAACACTGAAGCTTTCTTT,CASSYGMNTEAFF
TRBJ1-4,TRBV9,.,many,TGTGCCAGCAGCGTCGCATCCGGGGAGAATGAAAAACTGTTTTTT,CASSVASGENEKLFF
TRBJ1-1,TRBV21-1,.,few,TGTGCCAGCTCGCATGACTCGGCTGAAGCTTTCTTT,CASSHDSAEAFF
TRBJ1-1,TRBV18,.,few,TGTGCCAGCTCACCGGCGGCAGGAGAAGCTTTCTTT,CASSPAAGEAFF
TRBJ2-7,TRBV6-5,.,.,TGTGCCAGCAGTTACAGTGGGACGGCATCCTACGAGCAGTACTTC,CASSYSGTASYEQYF
TRBJ1-3,TRBV29-1,.,.,TGCAGCGGCCGTCGGGGTTCGGGAAACACCATATATTTT,CSGRRGSGNTIYF
TRBJ2-5,TRBV30,TRBD2,.,TGTGCCTGGAGTCCAAACCCTAGCGGGAAAGAGACCCAGTACTTC,CAWSPNPSGKETQYF